This TCR beta chain was captured in a study of PD-1 blockade in classical Hodgkin lymphoma. Turning to the study itself: On a schedule of every 2 weeks, patients received nivolumab 3 mg/kg intravenously. Study-level findings and limits: Newly diagnosed patients reportedly trailed healthy donors in baseline TCR diversity. Causes of the repertoire differences remain undefined, possibly disease activity or prior therapy.

Each patient relapsed following autologous stem cell transplantation, and prior brentuximab vedotin exposure differed. The CDR3 covers 12 residues. Per germline, CDR1 SGHNT and CDR2 YYREEE (reference sequence). Trimming took off 0 bases at V and 6 bases at J, with 5 bases between the two ends. Remarks on this clone: The target antigen is unknown.

The method was immunoSEQ multiplex PCR; TCRdb's version includes in-frame clones alone and lacks a portion of them. This table has approximately 12,000 clones, about 80% appearing once. This clonotype was obtained from a human donor with classical Hodgkin lymphoma. The sequencing used peripheral blood mononuclear cells (PBMCs), collected before the second cycle of nivolumab. The genes are TRBV5-4 and TRBJ2-3; no definite D call. The CDR3 nucleotides read TGTGCCAGCAGCTTGGCCCCCGATACGCAGTATTTT. It specifies CASSLAPDTQYF. The full variable domain, its missing parts supplied by reference TRBV5-4 and TRBJ2-3, is ETGVTQSPTHLIKTRGQQVTLRCSSQSGHNTVSWYQQALGQGPQFIFQYYREEENGRGNFPPRFSGLQFPNYSSELNVNALELDDSALYLCASSLAPDTQYFGPGTRLTVL.